Below, 18 T cell receptor beta chains from the same sample are listed, as sequenced in a study of human CD4 T cells and Enterobacteriaceae. The memory gate held CD4+ cells that were not CD45RA+CCR7+CD95- naive cells, over 98% pure. Libraries were prepared by immunoSEQ multiplex PCR; TCRdb keeps only in-frame clonotypes and omits some of them. The data show under 35,000 clones, 70% to 85% seen once. Input material: memory CD4+ T cells from blood. The receptor set was obtained from a human donor in good health.

The V and J genes are TRBV13 and TRBJ1-3; D not resolved. Germline lookup yields CDR1 PRHDT and CDR2 FYEKMQ (reference sequence). CDR3 length: 15 amino acids. V lost 5 bases and J lost 4, with 15 bases in between. In nucleotides, the CDR3 is TGTGCCAGCAGCCCACGCTCGGGGTCGGGAAACACCATATATTTT. Encoded protein: CASSPRSGSGNTIYF. Filled out from reference TRBV13 and TRBJ1-3, the complete variable domain reads AAGVIQSPRHLIKEKRETATLKCYPIPRHDTVYWYQQGPGQDPQFLISFYEKMQSDKGSIPDRFSAQQFSDYHSELNMSSLELGDSALYFCASSPRSGSGNTIYFGEGSWLTVV.

This chain uses TRBV6-7 with TRBJ1-3; the D is unclear. TRBV6-7 belongs to the ORF category, with a function that is uncertain. CDR3 length: 18 amino acids. V shed 4 bases and J shed 0 bases, with 19 bases lying between them. The CDR3 coding sequence is TGTGCCAGCAGTTCTGGCCCCGGACCTGAGAGCTCTGGAAACACCATATATTTT. Its protein is CASSSGPGPESSGNTIYF.

This clone was observed a few times. This chain uses TRBV10-2 with TRBJ2-5, with 8 positions matching TRBD2. V lost 2 bases to trimming and J lost 2 bases; unmatched junction nucleotides: 1. Per the germline V gene, CDR1 is WSHSY and CDR2 is SAAADI. This CDR3 comprises 14 residues. CDR3 sequence (DNA): TGCGCCAGCAGTGAGATAGCGGGACAAGAGACCCAGTACTTC. Translation gives CASSEIAGQETQYF.

The rearrangement links TRBV19 to TRBJ2-2; no definite D call. Trimming took off 6 bases at V and 3 bases at J, with 8 bases between the two ends. This CDR3 is built from 13 residues. Germline V gene sequence: CDR1 LNHDA, CDR2 SQIVND (reference sequence). The CDR3: CASRDLDTGELFF. The DNA for the CDR3 is TGTGCCAGTAGGGACCTTGACACCGGGGAGCTGTTTTTT.

The CDR3 region is CASSLARGLSGGTEAFF. CDR3 in DNA: TGCGCCAGCAGCTTGGCCAGGGGGCTTAGTGGAGGCACTGAAGCTTTCTTT. V and J are TRBV5-1 and TRBJ1-1, with TRBD1 identical over 8 bases. The junction had 11 bases not matched to a gene; V was cut back by 0 bases and J by 4 bases. Germline V gene lookup returns CDR1 SGHRS and CDR2 YFSETQ. The length of the CDR3 is 17 residues. Drawing the rest from reference TRBV5-1 and TRBJ1-1, the complete variable domain is KAGVTQTPRYLIKTRGQQVTLSCSPISGHRSVSWYQQTPGQGLQFLFEYFSETQRNKGNFPGRFSGRQFSNSRSEMNVSTLELGDSALYLCASSLARGLSGGTEAFFGQGTRLTVV.

This clone was recorded once. The chain carries TRBV10-1 and TRBJ2-1; D is perhaps TRBD1 or TRBD2 (6 bases each). Trimming removed 4 bases from V and 11 bases from J, with 15 bases in between. Germline V CDR1 and CDR2: WNHNN, SYGVQD (reference sequence). The CDR3 extends over 13 amino acids. CDR3 DNA: TGCGCCAGCAGTGGGGGGGCCCCCCCAAAGCAGTTCTTC. Amino acids: CASSGGAPPKQFF.

The chain carries TRBV4-2 and TRBJ2-1, with D possibly matching TRBD2 (6 bases). This CDR3 region has 15 residues. Germline V CDR1 and CDR2: LGHNA, YNFKEQ. Trimming removed 4 bases from V and 4 bases from J, with 14 bases in between. CDR3: CASSPKTSSYNEQFF. The CDR3 DNA is TGTGCCAGCAGCCCCAAGACTAGTTCGTACAATGAGCAGTTCTTC.

The chain links TRBV5-6 to TRBJ1-3, with D unclear. Germline assignment: CDR1 SGHDT and CDR2 YYEEEE. Between the trimmed V and J ends, which lost 4 bases and 0 bases, there was a span of 11 bases. The CDR3 sequence is 15 residues long. The CDR3 loop is CASSQRTSSGNTIYF. The CDR3 DNA sequence: TGTGCCAGCAGCCAACGGACGAGCTCTGGAAACACCATATATTTT.

This chain links TRBV7-9 with TRBJ2-1, with TRBD2 matching 11 bases. V gave up 5 bases and J gave up 8 bases; unmatched junction bases: 8. This CDR3 comprises 15 residues. The germline V gene has CDR1 SEHNR and CDR2 FQNEAQ (reference sequence). CDR3 sequence reads: CASSAPGLAADEQFF. CDR3 in DNA: TGTGCCAGCAGCGCGCCGGGACTAGCGGCGGATGAGCAGTTCTTC.

The rearrangement links TRBV30 to TRBJ2-3; 9 bases map to TRBD2. Looked up from germline, CDR1 is GTSNPN and CDR2 is SVGIG (reference sequence). The CDR3 length is 15 residues. Trimming took 0 bases from V and 3 from J; bases not matched to a gene: 4. CDR3 residues: CAWSVWAGGTDTQYF. The CDR3 coding sequence is TGTGCCTGGAGTGTATGGGCGGGAGGGACAGATACGCAGTATTTT. Supplemented by reference TRBV30 and TRBJ2-3, the full variable domain reads SQTIHQWPATLVQPVGSPLSLECTVEGTSNPNLYWYRQAAGRGLQLLFYSVGIGQISSEVPQNLSASRPQDRQFILSSKKLLLSDSGFYLCAWSVWAGGTDTQYFGPGTRLTVL.

J is TRBJ2-5 and V is TRBV11-2, with TRBD2 as a possible D gene (5 bases). Trimming removed 5 bases at V and 2 bases at J, with 12 bases between. CDR3 length: 14 residues. Germline assignment: CDR1 SGHAT and CDR2 FQNNGV. Here the CDR3 reads CASSPFGGQETQYF. The CDR3 DNA reads as TGTGCCAGCAGCCCCTTCGGCGGGCAAGAGACCCAGTACTTC.

This sequence joins TRBV28 and TRBJ1-4; the D is unclear. V lost 10 bases, J lost 0 bases, and 18 bases lay in between. Germline V CDR1 and CDR2: MDHEN, SYDVKM. The CDR3 covers 16 residues. CDR3 sequence reads: CATLSRTDATNEKLFF. DNA for the CDR3: TGTGCCACCCTATCCAGGACGGATGCAACTAATGAAAAACTGTTTTTT.

The genes are TRBV11-2 and TRBJ2-1; 11 bases fit TRBD1. The CDR3 extends over 12 amino acids. With 6 bases clipped from V and 12 bases from J, the junction kept 4 bases outside the gene matches. Germline values: CDR1 SGHAT, CDR2 FQNNGV. The CDR3 loop reads CASRLDRGPQFF. The CDR3 nucleotides are TGTGCCAGCAGACTGGACAGGGGGCCGCAGTTCTTC. The full variable domain, completed using reference TRBV11-2 and TRBJ2-1, is EAGVAQSPRYKIIEKRQSVAFWCNPISGHATLYWYQQILGQGPKLLIQFQNNGVVDDSQLPKDRFSAERLKGVDSTLKIQPAKLEDSAVYLCASRLDRGPQFFGPGTRLTVL.

J is TRBJ2-3 and V is TRBV15; 12 bases match TRBD2. V lost 0 bases to trimming and J lost 0 bases; unmatched junction nucleotides: 7. Germline V gene lookup returns CDR1 LNHNV and CDR2 YYDKDF (reference sequence). The CDR3 runs 19 residues. The CDR3 spells CATSRDRGLAGSSTDTQYF. Here the CDR3 DNA reads TGTGCCACCAGCAGAGATCGCGGACTAGCGGGGTCGAGCACAGATACGCAGTATTTT. The full variable domain, its missing parts supplied by reference TRBV15 and TRBJ2-3, is DAMVIQNPRYQVTQFGKPVTLSCSQTLNHNVMYWYQQKSSQAPKLLFHYYDKDFNNEADTPDNFQSRRPNTSFCFLDIRSPGLGDTAMYLCATSRDRGLAGSSTDTQYFGPGTRLTVL.

The rearrangement joins TRBV7-9 to TRBJ1-3, with a weak D call TRBD1 (6 bases). The CDR3 covers 16 residues. V was clipped by 4 bases and J by 0 bases, with 13 bases between them. Germline V gene lookup returns CDR1 SEHNR and CDR2 FQNEAQ (reference sequence). In DNA form, the CDR3 reads TGTGCCAGCAGCTCTGGACAGACGAGCTCTGGAAACACCATATATTTT. Amino acid sequence: CASSSGQTSSGNTIYF.

This chain joins TRBV4-2 and TRBJ1-6, with no clear D. Trimming pared 5 bases from V and 8 bases from J, leaving 10 bases between. Germline-derived CDR1 and CDR2 are LGHNA and YNFKEQ. This CDR3 region has 13 residues. CDR3 DNA: TGTGCCAGCAGCTCTTATTTATATTCACCCCTCCACTTT. Its translation is CASSSYLYSPLHF.

The chain joins TRBV2 to TRBJ1-1; D gene unclear. This CDR3 is built from 15 residues. V dropped 4 bases and J dropped 4 bases, with 16 bases sitting between them. Germline CDR1 reads SNHLY; CDR2 reads FYNNEI. Written as DNA, the CDR3 is TGTGCCAGCAGTGTTCTCGAGCCGTCTAGCACTGAAGCTTTCTTT. It codes for CASSVLEPSSTEAFF.

V is TRBV7-2 and J is TRBJ1-3; TRBD1 aligns across 9 bases. Germline V gives CDR1 SGHTA, CDR2 FQGNSA. The CDR3 is 17 amino acids. J gave up 0 bases and V 5 bases, and 8 bases lay outside the gene matches. CDR3 in amino acids: CASSPGTGTLSGNTIYF. In nucleotides, the CDR3 is TGTGCCAGCAGCCCAGGGACAGGGACTCTCTCTGGAAACACCATATATTTT.